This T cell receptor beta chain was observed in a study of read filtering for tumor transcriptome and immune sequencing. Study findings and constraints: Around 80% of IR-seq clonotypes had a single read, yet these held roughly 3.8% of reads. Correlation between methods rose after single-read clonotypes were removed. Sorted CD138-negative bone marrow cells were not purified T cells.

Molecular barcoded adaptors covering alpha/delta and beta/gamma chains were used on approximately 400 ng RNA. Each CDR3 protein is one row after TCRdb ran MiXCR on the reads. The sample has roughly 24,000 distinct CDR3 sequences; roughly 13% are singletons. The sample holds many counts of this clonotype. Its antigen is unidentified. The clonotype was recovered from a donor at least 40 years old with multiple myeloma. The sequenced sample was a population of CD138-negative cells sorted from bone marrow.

CDR3 DNA sequence: TGTGCCAGCAGTTTACAGGGGATCCCTAACTATGGCTACACCTTC. It encodes CASSLQGIPNYGYTF. V is TRBV6-6 and J is TRBJ1-2, with 7 positions matching TRBD1. Germline lookup yields CDR1 MNHNY and CDR2 SVGAGI (reference sequence). J was trimmed by 0 bases and V by 4 bases; bases with no gene match: 5. The CDR3 length is 15 residues.